These T cell receptor beta chains were read from a single sample in a study of cytomegalovirus exposure and HLA in healthy donors. Profiling relied on immunoSEQ multiplex PCR, and the TCRdb table lists in-frame clones only, not all of them. The sample records some 120,000 clones, 80% to 85% being singletons. Sequencing was carried out using PBMCs. Receptors originate from a human donor in good health. The CDR3 runs from the conserved cysteine through the conserved F or W. A D gene is named only where the DNA matches it firmly. The size entry is marked missing in some rows and otherwise reads once, few, many or a size class.

TRBV7-9,TRBJ1-3,-,-,CASSLTMSSGNTIYF,TGTGCCAGCAGCTTAACCATGAGCTCTGGAAACACCATATATTTT
TRBV2,TRBJ2-1,-,TRBD1,CARADRAVEQFF,TGTGCCAGGGCGGACAGGGCGGTTGAGCAGTTCTTC
TRBV7-6,TRBJ2-3,-,TRBD1,CASSFGTGSDTQYF,TGTGCCAGCAGCTTCGGGACAGGGAGTGATACGCAGTATTTT
TRBV9,TRBJ2-5,-,TRBD2,CASSVSGVQETQYF,TGTGCCAGCAGCGTAAGCGGGGTACAAGAGACCCAGTACTTC
TRBV27,TRBJ2-6,-,TRBD2,CASSLWEGNVLTF,TGTGCCAGCAGTTTATGGGAGGGCAACGTCCTGACTTTC
TRBV5-1,TRBJ2-2,-,-,CASSLMAAGELFF,TGCGCCAGCAGCTTGATGGCCGCCGGGGAGCTGTTTTTT
TRBV5-1,TRBJ2-7,-,TRBD1,CASSPRDRDGYEQYF,TGCGCCAGCAGCCCAAGAGACAGGGACGGATACGAGCAGTACTTC
TRBV5-4,TRBJ1-1,-,-,CASSHHSGGAEAFF,TGTGCCAGCAGTCATCATAGCGGGGGCGCTGAAGCTTTCTTT
TRBV5-1,TRBJ2-2,-,-,CASALAGYTGELFF,TGCGCCAGTGCCCTCGCGGGATACACCGGGGAGCTGTTTTTT
TRBV6-5,TRBJ2-3,-,-,CASSPSGLTDTQYF,TGTGCCAGCAGTCCCTCAGGGCTCACAGATACGCAGTATTTT
TRBV5-1,TRBJ1-4,few,TRBD1,CASSLEGQGLPTNEKLFF,TGCGCCAGCAGCTTGGAAGGACAGGGCCTTCCAACTAATGAAAAACTGTTTTTT
TRBV2,TRBJ1-5,-,TRBD1,CASSTDRGLGQPQHF,TGTGCCAGCAGTACAGACAGGGGGTTAGGTCAGCCCCAGCATTTT
TRBV4-1,TRBJ2-2,-,-,CASSRSVPQANTGELFF,TGCGCCAGCAGCCGGTCGGTCCCCCAGGCGAACACCGGGGAGCTGTTTTTT
TRBV27,TRBJ1-1,-,TRBD1,CASRRRDSPIKAFF,TGTGCCAGCAGACGCCGGGACAGTCCGATTAAAGCTTTCTTT
TRBV9,TRBJ1-1,-,TRBD1,CASSVGQGKVGKEGAFF,TGTGCCAGCAGCGTCGGACAGGGCAAAGTGGGGAAAGAGGGCGCTTTCTTT
TRBV18,TRBJ1-3,-,-,CASSAPGRRENTIYF,TGTGCCAGCTCAGCACCGGGACGGAGGGAAAACACCATATATTTT
TRBV6-5,TRBJ2-5,-,TRBD2,CASSYVAGGSETQYF,TGTGCCAGCAGTTACGTTGCGGGGGGTTCGGAGACCCAGTACTTC
TRBV19,TRBJ1-2,once,TRBD1,CASSPRQGGNYGYTF,TGTGCCAGTAGTCCGAGACAGGGTGGTAACTATGGCTACACCTTC
TRBV9,TRBJ1-2,-,TRBD1,CASSVGTGGHGYTF,TGTGCCAGCAGCGTAGGAACAGGGGGCCATGGCTACACCTTC
TRBV4-1,TRBJ2-1,-,TRBD2,CASSQGAGGAYNEQFF,TGCGCCAGCAGCCAAGGGGCGGGGGGCGCCTACAATGAGCAGTTCTTC
TRBV4-2,TRBJ2-1,-,-,CASSQDTRGWMMGQFF,TGTGCCAGCAGCCAAGACACACGGGGTTGGATGATGGGGCAGTTCTTC
TRBV29-1,TRBJ1-4,-,-,CSVVGGEKLFF,TGCAGCGTTGTTGGGGGGGAAAAACTGTTTTTT
TRBV9,TRBJ1-2,-,TRBD1,CASSRSGGQVNYGYTF,TGTGCCAGCAGCCGAAGTGGGGGACAGGTGAACTATGGCTACACCTTC
TRBV4-2,TRBJ1-6,-,TRBD1,CASSLETGGNSPLHF,TGTGCCAGCAGTTTGGAGACAGGGGGCAATTCACCCCTCCACTTT
TRBV6-5,TRBJ1-2,-,-,CASSYSDGAGYTF,TGTGCCAGCAGTTACTCCGATGGGGCTGGCTACACCTTC
TRBV28,TRBJ1-1,once,-,CASSSGVMNTEAFF,TGTGCCAGCAGCTCAGGGGTCATGAACACTGAAGCTTTCTTT
TRBV7-6,TRBJ1-3,few,-,CASSSSLIAGAQGTIYF,TGTGCCAGCAGCTCCAGCCTCATTGCAGGGGCGCAGGGCACCATATATTTT
TRBV5-1,TRBJ1-1,-,-,CASSLDSAGHFLF,TGCGCCAGCAGCTTGGATTCGGCAGGGCATTTTCTCTTT
TRBV5-6,TRBJ2-1,-,TRBD2,CASSFGGGAREQFF,TGTGCCAGCAGCTTCGGCGGGGGGGCCAGGGAGCAGTTCTTC
TRBV19,TRBJ2-7,-,TRBD1,CASSTTGAPLSYEQYF,TGTGCCAGTAGTACCACAGGGGCGCCCCTCTCCTACGAGCAGTACTTC
TRBV11-2,TRBJ2-1,-,TRBD2,CASSLPGGNWNEQFF,TGTGCCAGCAGCTTACCGGGGGGGAATTGGAATGAGCAGTTCTTC
TRBV5-1,TRBJ1-5,few,TRBD1,CASSLGGGQGQPQHF,TGCGCCAGCAGCTTGGGGGGCGGACAGGGCCAGCCCCAGCATTTT
TRBV7-8,TRBJ1-5,-,TRBD1,CASSSYLKDRDGGYSNQPQHF,TGTGCCAGCAGCTCTTACTTAAAGGACAGGGATGGGGGATATAGCAATCAGCCCCAGCATTTT
TRBV6-1,TRBJ1-1,-,-,CASLLSDTNTEAFF,TGTGCCAGCCTCCTCTCGGACACGAACACTGAAGCTTTCTTT
TRBV6-6,TRBJ2-1,-,TRBD2,CASSRKAGGYNEQFF,TGTGCCAGCAGTCGTAAGGCGGGGGGCTACAATGAGCAGTTCTTC
TRBV7-9,TRBJ2-1,-,-,CASSLTGLYNEQFF,TGTGCCAGCAGCTTAACGGGACTCTACAATGAGCAGTTCTTC
TRBV5-8,TRBJ1-5,-,-,CASSLSRRGQPQHF,TGTGCCAGCAGCTTGTCCAGGAGAGGGCAGCCCCAGCATTTT
TRBV9,TRBJ1-1,-,TRBD1,CASSATHGTEVSEAFF,TGTGCCAGCAGCGCGACTCACGGGACAGAGGTTTCTGAAGCTTTCTTT
TRBV6-1,TRBJ1-1,-,TRBD1,CASRLGQENTEAFF,TGTGCCAGCAGACTGGGACAGGAGAACACTGAAGCTTTCTTT
TRBV5-6,TRBJ2-7,-,TRBD1,CASPDRGYEQYF,TGTGCCAGCCCGGACAGGGGCTACGAGCAGTACTTC
TRBV28,TRBJ2-7,-,TRBD1,CASSLRGGGQGSYEQYF,TGTGCCAGCAGTTTAAGAGGGGGGGGACAGGGTTCCTACGAGCAGTACTTC
TRBV28,TRBJ2-5,once,TRBD2,CASSRSSGGIETQYF,TGTGCCAGCAGCCGCAGTAGCGGGGGCATCGAGACCCAGTACTTC
TRBV21-1,TRBJ2-7,-,-,CASSKAGGSYEQYF,TGTGCCAGCAGCAAGGCCGGAGGGTCCTACGAGCAGTACTTC
TRBV28,TRBJ1-5,-,-,CASSSAGGVSNQPQHF,TGTGCCAGCAGCTCCGCGGGAGGGGTTAGCAATCAGCCCCAGCATTTT
TRBV5-1,TRBJ1-5,once,-,CASSLSRNQPQHF,TGCGCCAGCAGCTTGAGTAGAAATCAGCCCCAGCATTTT
TRBV19,TRBJ1-5,-,TRBD1,CASRGLYNQPQHF,TGTGCCAGCAGGGGGTTATACAATCAGCCCCAGCATTTT
TRBV6-1,TRBJ1-2,-,-,CASSELGTTYGYTF,TGTGCCAGCAGTGAACTGGGCACCACTTATGGCTACACCTTC
TRBV9,TRBJ2-5,-,TRBD1,CASSSRTGKETQYF,TGTGCCAGCAGCTCGAGGACAGGGAAAGAGACCCAGTACTTC
TRBV2,TRBJ1-5,-,TRBD1,CASIRNTGEQPQHF,TGTGCCAGCATTCGGAACACAGGGGAACAGCCCCAGCATTTT
TRBV19,TRBJ2-1,-,-,CATADSLSYNEQFF,TGTGCCACCGCAGACAGCCTCTCCTACAATGAGCAGTTCTTC
TRBV7-8,TRBJ1-5,-,TRBD1,CASSPGTGTVNQPQHF,TGTGCCAGCAGCCCCGGGACAGGGACAGTAAATCAGCCCCAGCATTTT
TRBV5-8,TRBJ2-1,once,-,CASNLLVVRVNNEQFF,TGTGCCAGCAATCTGCTTGTGGTAAGAGTAAACAATGAGCAGTTCTTC
TRBV11-2,TRBJ2-5,-,-,CASSLLSGVDETQYF,TGTGCCAGCAGCTTATTGTCCGGGGTTGATGAGACCCAGTACTTC
TRBV5-4,TRBJ2-3,-,-,CASSFAGGGGTQYF,TGTGCCAGCAGCTTCGCAGGGGGCGGGGGTACGCAGTATTTT
TRBV5-1,TRBJ2-3,-,-,CASSTSGRRETDTQYF,TGCGCCAGCAGCACATCGGGACGGCGGGAAACAGATACGCAGTATTTT
TRBV9,TRBJ2-7,-,TRBD1,CASSVERTGDYEQYF,TGTGCCAGCAGCGTAGAGAGGACAGGGGACTACGAGCAGTACTTC
TRBV18,TRBJ2-3,-,TRBD1,CASSPTGFGTDTQYF,TGTGCCAGCTCACCGACAGGGTTCGGCACAGATACGCAGTATTTT
TRBV5-1,TRBJ2-3,-,-,CASSLGGQRDTQYF,TGCGCCAGCAGCTTGGGCGGACAGCGGGATACGCAGTATTTT
TRBV7-9,TRBJ2-2,once,TRBD2,CASSSRVGGDTGELFF,TGTGCCAGCAGCTCACGTGTGGGGGGGGACACCGGGGAGCTGTTTTTT
TRBV13,TRBJ2-7,-,-,CASSLVGGGAYEQYF,TGTGCCAGCAGCTTAGTTGGAGGGGGGGCATACGAGCAGTACTTC